Below, 16 T cell receptor beta chains from the same sample are listed, as sequenced in a study of human T cells and chemical hapten exposure. TCRdb reprocessed the RACE reads with MiXCR, giving one entry per CDR3 protein. The sample has under 200,000 distinct CDR3 sequences, approximately 30% seen once. Regarding time point: patch test 3, about 24 weeks after DPC sensitization. This sample's treatment: therapeutic diphenylcyclopropenone sensitization with weekly scalp DPC. The source was whole blood, collected in connection with sensitization to the hapten diphenylcyclopropenone (DPC). All receptors come from a young woman with alopecia areata. Some clones in this sample may be carry-over from other donors' samples.

The CDR3: CASSLNGPGAEAFF. CDR3 nucleotides: TGTGCCAGCAGCTTAAATGGGCCGGGGGCTGAAGCTTTCTTT. The V gene is TRBV7-3, the J gene TRBJ1-1, with a weak D call TRBD1 (5 bases). CDR3 length: 14 amino acids. Between the trimmed V and J ends, which lost 1 base and 6 bases, there was a span of 12 bases. Germline V CDR1 and CDR2: SGHTA, FQGTGA.

The rearrangement links TRBV11-1 to TRBJ2-1; 10 nucleotides match TRBD2. CDR3 length: 15 residues. The junction had 0 bases not matched to a gene; V was cut back by 4 bases and J by 0 bases. Germline lookup yields CDR1 SGHAT and CDR2 FQDESV (reference sequence). CDR3 protein: CASSSSGSSYNEQFF. In nucleotides, the CDR3 is TGTGCCAGCAGCTCTAGCGGGAGCTCCTACAATGAGCAGTTCTTC.

The chain couples TRBV29-1 to TRBJ1-1; tentatively, D is TRBD1 (6 bases). The germline CDR1 and CDR2 sequences are SQVTM and ANQGSEA. The CDR3 is made up of 15 amino acids. V was pared by 3 bases and J by 3 bases, with 17 bases between. The CDR3 loop is CSVERGPGAYTEAFF. The DNA for the CDR3 is TGCAGCGTTGAGAGAGGGCCAGGGGCTTACACTGAAGCTTTCTTT.

This clonotype was recorded at least ten times. DNA of the CDR3: TGTGCCAGCAGCCTCTTGGGGCGCCTTAGCACAGATACGCAGTATTTT. Its protein is CASSLLGRLSTDTQYF. The rearrangement joins TRBV6-2 or TRBV6-3 to TRBJ2-3, with a possible D match to TRBD1 (5 bases). V was trimmed by 6 bases and J by 0 bases, leaving 16 bases between them. Germline CDR1 is MNHEY and CDR2 is SVGEGT. CDR3 size: 16 residues.

This chain connects TRBV6-6 to TRBJ2-2, with D unresolved. Germline CDR1 is MNHNY and CDR2 is SVGAGI (reference sequence). CDR3 length: 12 amino acids. V lost 8 bases and J 0 bases, leaving 4 bases between the germline ends. Here the CDR3 reads CASLANTGELFF. The CDR3 DNA sequence: TGTGCCAGCCTAGCGAACACCGGGGAGCTGTTTTTT.

This clonotype was counted once. The V call is TRBV20-1, the J call TRBJ1-2; the D is unclear. The germline V gene encodes CDR1 DFQATT and CDR2 SNEGSKA (reference sequence). Trimming shortened V by 6 bases and J by 2 bases, and 10 bases separated the two germline ends. This CDR3 comprises 12 residues. CDR3 in amino acids: CSAMTENYGYTF. CDR3 DNA: TGCAGTGCCATGACTGAGAACTATGGCTACACCTTC.

The V and J genes are TRBV7-2 and TRBJ1-6, with D tentatively TRBD1 (5 bases). From germline, CDR1 is SGHTA and CDR2 FQGNSA. The V and J ends lost 2 bases and 9 bases respectively, with 8 bases between them. This CDR3 region has 13 residues. This CDR3 is CASSLTGGSPLHF. CDR3 DNA: TGTGCCAGCAGCTTAACAGGAGGTTCACCCCTCCACTTT.

This rearrangement joins TRBV3-1 to TRBJ1-5; D may be TRBD1 (6 bases). This CDR3 region has 17 residues. The germline CDR1 and CDR2 sequences are LGHDT and YNNKEL (reference sequence). V was clipped by 1 base and J by 2 bases, with 15 bases between them. The CDR3 DNA sequence: TGTGCCAGCAGCCAAGGGCTCCCAGGGGCAGGCAATCAGCCCCAGCATTTT. This sequence encodes CASSQGLPGAGNQPQHF. Full variable domain (outside the CDR3, taken from reference TRBV3-1 and TRBJ1-5): DTAVSQTPKYLVTQMGNDKSIKCEQNLGHDTMYWYKQDSKKFLKIMFSYNNKELIINETVPNRFSPKSPDKAHLNLHINSLELGDSAVYFCASSQGLPGAGNQPQHFGDGTRLSIL.

This clonotype turned up a few times. The chain carries TRBV25-1 and TRBJ1-6, with D unresolved. The germline gives CDR1 MGHDK, CDR2 SYGVNS. This CDR3 region has 13 residues. V was clipped by 7 bases and J by 10 bases, with 14 bases between them. CDR3 amino acids: CASTRAMDSPLHF. In DNA form, the CDR3 reads TGTGCCAGCACAAGGGCCATGGACTCACCCCTCCACTTT.

This clonotype was counted a few times. V and J are TRBV20-1 and TRBJ2-3; D unresolved. The CDR3 has 14 amino acids. Germline values: CDR1 DFQATT, CDR2 SNEGSKA (reference sequence). Trimming cost V 4 bases and J 7 bases, with 18 bases left between them. In DNA form, the CDR3 reads TGCAGTGCTACCCCGACTTCCACTCTCTATACGCAGTATTTT. It specifies CSATPTSTLYTQYF.

Points on this clonotype: Relative to the germline gene, one junction end is altered; a read error may explain this. The genes are TRBV10-3 and TRBJ2-1; 8 positions match TRBD2. CDR3 size: 14 residues. Germline V gene lookup returns CDR1 ENHRY and CDR2 SYGVKD. CDR3 amino acids: CTISGGLDLHEQFF. The CDR3 DNA reads as TGTACCATCAGTGGGGGACTAGACTTGCATGAGCAGTTCTTC.

The rearrangement joins TRBV20-1 to TRBJ2-5; D perhaps matches TRBD1 (5 bases). Germline values: CDR1 DFQATT, CDR2 SNEGSKA (reference sequence). The CDR3 has 13 residues. V was clipped by 3 bases and J by 1 base, with 9 bases between them. The CDR3 sequence is CSASEDSQETQYF. The CDR3 nucleotides read TGCAGTGCTAGTGAAGACAGCCAAGAGACCCAGTACTTC.

The rearrangement joins TRBV27 to TRBJ2-1, with D perhaps matching TRBD1 or TRBD2 (5 bases each). Between the trimmed V and J ends, which lost 1 base and 2 bases, there was a span of 12 bases. The CDR3 contains 16 residues. Per the germline V gene, CDR1 is MNHEY and CDR2 is SMNVEV (reference sequence). The CDR3 nucleotides are TGTGCCAGCAGTTTATATGGGGGATCGGCCTACAATGAGCAGTTCTTC. Its translation: CASSLYGGSAYNEQFF.

The genes are TRBV4-3 and TRBJ2-2; D gene uncertain. Trimming left V 0 bases short and J 7 bases short, with 12 bases between. This CDR3 region has 15 residues. CDR1 and CDR2 from the germline V gene are LGHNA and YSLEER. CDR3 sequence (DNA): TGCGCCAGCAGCCAAGATGGCAGACTGGGCGGGGAGCTGTTTTTT. Translating gives CASSQDGRLGGELFF.

The genes are TRBV25-1 and TRBJ1-4; unclear D gene. This CDR3 has 13 amino acids. Deletions cut 8 bases from V and 8 bases from J, with 15 bases between. The germline V gene has CDR1 MGHDK and CDR2 SYGVNS. The DNA of the CDR3 is TGTGCCAGCCGTGGTTTGGGTCGAGAAAAACTGTTTTTT. This sequence encodes CASRGLGREKLFF. Supplemented by reference TRBV25-1 and TRBJ1-4, the full variable domain reads EADIYQTPRYLVIGTGKKITLECSQTMGHDKMYWYQQDPGMELHLIHYSYGVNSTEKGDLSSESTVSRIRTEHFPLTLESARPSHTSQYLCASRGLGREKLFFGSGTQLSVL.

This clonotype was observed at least ten times. This chain links TRBV10-3 with TRBJ2-7; 7 bases align to TRBD1. Germline CDR1 is ENHRY and CDR2 is SYGVKD. CDR3 length: 15 residues. The trim removed 0 bases at V and 6 bases at J, leaving 8 bases unmatched. The CDR3 DNA reads TGTGCCATCAGTGAGTCGGGTACGACAGGGCGCGAGCAGTACTTC. Amino acid sequence: CAISESGTTGREQYF.